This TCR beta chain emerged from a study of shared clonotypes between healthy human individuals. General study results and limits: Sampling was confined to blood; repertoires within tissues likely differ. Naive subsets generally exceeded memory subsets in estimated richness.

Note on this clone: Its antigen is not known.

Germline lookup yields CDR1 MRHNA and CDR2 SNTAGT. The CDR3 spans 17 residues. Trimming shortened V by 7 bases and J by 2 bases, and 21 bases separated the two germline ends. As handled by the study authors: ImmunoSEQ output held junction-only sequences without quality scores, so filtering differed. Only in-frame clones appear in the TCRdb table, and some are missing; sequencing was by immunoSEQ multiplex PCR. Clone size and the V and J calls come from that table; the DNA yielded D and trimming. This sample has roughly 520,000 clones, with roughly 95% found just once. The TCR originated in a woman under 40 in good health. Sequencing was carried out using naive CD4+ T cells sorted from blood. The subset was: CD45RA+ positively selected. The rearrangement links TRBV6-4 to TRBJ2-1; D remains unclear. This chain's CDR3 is CASTDPSHYLPYNEQFF. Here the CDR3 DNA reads TGTGCCAGCACCGACCCAAGTCACTACTTGCCCTACAATGAGCAGTTCTTC.